Below, 13 T cell receptor beta chains from the same sample are listed, as sequenced in a study of OX40 agonist ivuxolimab in advanced cancers. TCRdb keeps only in-frame clones here, not all; method: immunoSEQ multiplex PCR. The sample consists of roughly 11,000 clones, around four fifths of them appearing once. This material consisted of CD4+ or CD8+ T cells sorted from blood, taken in a trial of the OX40 agonist ivuxolimab. The receptors here all came from an adult with an advanced solid tumor such as melanoma, head and neck, liver or kidney cancer.

The chain carries TRBV5-1 and TRBJ1-1; D might be TRBD1 (6 bases). The V end was cut by 1 base, the J end by 1 base, with 11 bases between. The CDR3 runs to 15 residues. Per germline, CDR1 SGHRS and CDR2 YFSETQ. CDR3 loop: CASSLSQGSNTEAFF. The CDR3 nucleotides read TGCGCCAGCAGCTTGAGTCAGGGGTCGAACACTGAAGCTTTCTTT.

The genes are TRBV6-5 and TRBJ2-5; tentative D call: TRBD2 (5 bases). V lost 4 bases, J lost 4 bases, and 16 bases lay in between. This CDR3 comprises 15 residues. CDR1 and CDR2 (germline): MNHEY, SVGAGI. CDR3 nucleotides: TGTGCCAGCAGTTTTGGTGAGGGAGCGGCAGAGACCCAGTACTTC. Amino acids: CASSFGEGAAETQYF.

The chain is built from TRBV7-8 and TRBJ2-5; TRBD2 matches 10 bases. This CDR3 contains 16 residues. J gave up 0 bases and V 1 base, and 2 bases lay outside the gene matches. Germline V gives CDR1 SGHVS, CDR2 FQNEAQ. CDR3 coding DNA: TGTGCCAGCAGCTTAGAACTAGCGGGATACCAAGAGACCCAGTACTTC. Translation gives CASSLELAGYQETQYF.

The chain couples TRBV27 to TRBJ2-3; 7 nucleotides match TRBD2. The CDR3 has 15 residues. CDR1 is MNHEY and CDR2 is SMNVEV in the germline V gene (reference sequence). V lost 5 bases to trimming and J lost 0 bases; unmatched junction nucleotides: 5. As DNA, the CDR3 is TGTGCCAGCAGTCCAAGCGGGGCGAGCACAGATACGCAGTATTTT. Its protein is CASSPSGASTDTQYF.

The rearrangement uses TRBV7-2 and TRBJ2-3; 9 bases are shared with TRBD2. The CDR3 contains 16 residues. Germline V gene data show CDR1 as SGHTA and CDR2 as FQGNSA. The ends lost 4 bases at V and 0 bases at J; junction bases unmatched: 5. The CDR3 nucleotides read TGTGCCAGCAGCTCCATAGCGGGAGCTAGCACAGATACGCAGTATTTT. This translates into CASSSIAGASTDTQYF.

The chain is built from TRBV27 and TRBJ2-1; 7 bases map to TRBD2. J lost 8 bases, V lost 2 bases, and 6 bases had no gene match. Looked up from germline, CDR1 is MNHEY and CDR2 is SMNVEV (reference sequence). The CDR3 runs to 14 residues. The CDR3 is CASSLMQGGDEQFF. The CDR3 coding sequence is TGTGCCAGCAGTTTAATGCAGGGAGGGGATGAGCAGTTCTTC.

The chain is built from TRBV27 and TRBJ2-1; TRBD2 aligns across 8 bases. Germline CDR1 MNHEY, CDR2 SMNVEV (reference sequence). This CDR3 contains 12 residues. With 6 bases clipped from V and 12 bases from J, the junction kept 7 bases outside the gene matches. The CDR3 is CASSSPGLGQFF. CDR3 nucleotide sequence: TGTGCCAGCAGCTCGCCGGGACTAGGGCAGTTCTTC.

The V gene is TRBV27, the J gene TRBJ2-2; D call uncertain. Germline V CDR1 and CDR2: MNHEY, SMNVEV (reference sequence). CDR3 length: 13 amino acids. Trimming left V 5 bases short and J 3 bases short, with 7 bases between. As DNA, the CDR3 is TGTGCCAGCAGTATACACTACACCGGGGAGCTGTTTTTT. It translates to CASSIHYTGELFF.

The chain recombines TRBV28 with TRBJ2-1, with TRBD2 identical over 10 bases. Germline V lookup: CDR1 MDHEN, CDR2 SYDVKM. The CDR3 contains 15 residues. Losses at the gene ends were 7 bases for V and 4 bases for J; bases not matched to a gene: 7. CDR3: CASKASGSRYNEQFF. CDR3 sequence (DNA): TGTGCCAGCAAGGCTAGCGGGAGTCGATACAATGAGCAGTTCTTC.

The J gene is TRBJ1-2, the V gene TRBV4-1, with TRBD1 matching 7 bases. The V gene's germline CDR1 is MGHRA and CDR2 YSYEKL. V dropped 2 bases and J dropped 4; count of bases not matched to a gene: 10. The length of the CDR3 is 16 residues. The CDR3 nucleotides read TGCGCCAGCAGCCAACGACAGGGATCGGACCCCTATGGCTACACCTTC. As protein: CASSQRQGSDPYGYTF.

The chain is built from TRBV27 and TRBJ2-7, with 7 nucleotides matching TRBD1. The germline gives CDR1 MNHEY, CDR2 SMNVEV (reference sequence). The CDR3 spans 14 residues. J lost 2 bases, V lost 6 bases, and 7 bases had no gene match. CDR3 sequence (DNA): TGTGCCAGCAGCAGGGGGACAGTCCCCTACGAGCAGTACGTC. Amino acid sequence: CASSRGTVPYEQYV.

CDR3 amino acids: CASSFRDRGAYEQYF. CDR3 bases: TGTGCCAGCAGCTTCCGGGACAGGGGCGCCTACGAGCAGTACTTC. This chain connects TRBV5-5 to TRBJ2-7; 10 nucleotides match TRBD1. J was trimmed by 2 bases and V by 2 bases; bases with no gene match: 4. Germline V gene data show CDR1 as SGHKS and CDR2 as YYEKEE (reference sequence). This CDR3 comprises 15 residues.

J is TRBJ1-2 and V is TRBV6-5; TRBD1 matches at 10 bases. The V gene end was trimmed by 6 bases and the J gene end by 8 bases; junction bases not matched to a gene: 6. Germline V gene data show CDR1 as MNHEY and CDR2 as SVGAGI. This CDR3 spans 13 amino acids. The CDR3, as DNA: TGTGCCAGCAGCACGACAGGGGGCAGGGGCTACACCTTC. Translating gives CASSTTGGRGYTF.